This T cell receptor beta chain was observed in a study of glioma-infiltrating T cells after dendritic cell vaccination. Across the study: Dendritic cells derived from monocytes and pulsed with autologous tumor lysate formed the vaccine. Regarding the study as a whole: No direct clonality-survival link was found; a diverse polyclonal response may matter. Complete blood and tumor specimen sets were limited to few patients.

Germline V gene data show CDR1 as LNHNV and CDR2 as YYDKDF (reference sequence). The length of the CDR3 is 16 residues. The junction had 2 bases not matched to a gene; V was cut back by 4 bases and J by 0 bases. Specified time point: after dendritic cell vaccination, including at tumor progression/relapse. The PCR used 60 V beta and 13 J beta primers. Sequenced by immunoSEQ multiplex PCR; TCRdb stores in-frame clones only, minus some. The table records 75,000 to 95,000 clones, over 75% of them present only once. This clone has only a few counts. The antigen remains undetermined. This receptor was obtained from a human donor with glioblastoma. The sequenced sample was blood, obtained after dendritic cell vaccination. The J gene is TRBJ2-2, the V gene TRBV15, with 10 bases matching TRBD2. The CDR3 protein is CATSKGLAANTGELFF. The CDR3, as DNA: TGTGCCACCAGCAAAGGACTAGCGGCGAACACCGGGGAGCTGTTTTTT.